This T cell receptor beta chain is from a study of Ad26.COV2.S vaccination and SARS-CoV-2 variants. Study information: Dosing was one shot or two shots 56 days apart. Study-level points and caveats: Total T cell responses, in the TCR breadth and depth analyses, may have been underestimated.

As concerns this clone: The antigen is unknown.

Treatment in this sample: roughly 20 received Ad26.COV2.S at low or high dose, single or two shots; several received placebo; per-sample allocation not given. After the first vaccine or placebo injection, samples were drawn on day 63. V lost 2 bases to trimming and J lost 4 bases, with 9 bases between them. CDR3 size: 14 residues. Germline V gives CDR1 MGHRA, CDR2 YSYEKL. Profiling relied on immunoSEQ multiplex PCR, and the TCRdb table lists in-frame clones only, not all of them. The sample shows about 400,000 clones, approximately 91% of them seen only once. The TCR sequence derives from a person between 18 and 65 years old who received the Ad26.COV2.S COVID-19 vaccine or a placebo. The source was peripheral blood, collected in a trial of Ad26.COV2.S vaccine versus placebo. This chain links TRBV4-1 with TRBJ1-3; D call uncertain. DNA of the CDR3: TGCGCCAGCAGCCAACCCAGGAGAGGAAACACCATATATTTT. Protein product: CASSQPRRGNTIYF.